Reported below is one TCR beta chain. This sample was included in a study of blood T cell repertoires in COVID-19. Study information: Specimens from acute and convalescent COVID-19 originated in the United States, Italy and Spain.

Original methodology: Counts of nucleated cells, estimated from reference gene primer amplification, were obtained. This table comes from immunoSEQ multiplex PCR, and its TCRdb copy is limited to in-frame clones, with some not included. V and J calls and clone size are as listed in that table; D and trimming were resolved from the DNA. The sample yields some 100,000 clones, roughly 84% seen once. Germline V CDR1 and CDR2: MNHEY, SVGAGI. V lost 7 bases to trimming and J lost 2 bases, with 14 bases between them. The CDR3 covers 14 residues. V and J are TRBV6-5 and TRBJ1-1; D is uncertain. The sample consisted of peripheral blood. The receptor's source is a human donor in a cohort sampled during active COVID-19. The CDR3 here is CASTLSEANTEAFF. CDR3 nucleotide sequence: TGTGCCAGCACTCTCTCGGAGGCCAACACTGAAGCTTTCTTT.